The 10 T cell receptor beta chains in this list originate from one sample, sequenced in a study of sequential checkpoint blockade in melanoma. TCRdb keeps only in-frame clones here, not all; method: immunoSEQ multiplex PCR. The repertoire includes about 15,000 clones, under 85% of them detected once, and over 25% sits in the top ten. Treatment defined: randomized to nivolumab then ipilimumab (arm A) or the reverse (arm B). The starting material was CD8+ T cells sorted from blood (inferred from file names), obtained from a patient given nivolumab and ipilimumab in sequence. The source of these receptors is a human donor with melanoma.

The chain links TRBV5-1 to TRBJ2-1; the match to TRBD2 covers 8 bases. The CDR3 length is 18 residues. Trimming removed 0 bases from V and 4 bases from J; junction bases left unmatched: 12. Germline V lookup: CDR1 SGHRS, CDR2 YFSETQ. The CDR3 protein is CASSLGTSPRLLYNEQFF. The CDR3 DNA reads as TGCGCCAGCAGCTTGGGGACTAGCCCCCGGCTCCTTTACAATGAGCAGTTCTTC.

This clone was detected a few times. The gene calls are TRBV4-3 and TRBJ2-7, with D unclear. With 4 bases removed from V and 4 bases from J, the gap between germline ends came to 17 bases. The length of the CDR3 is 15 residues. The germline V gene encodes CDR1 LGHNA and CDR2 YSLEER. For the CDR3, the DNA is TGCGCCAGCAGCCTCCTTTTTAGTACCAGGTACGAGCAGTACTTC. This encodes CASSLLFSTRYEQYF.

The chain links TRBV7-6 to TRBJ2-1; TRBD2 matches at 11 bases. This CDR3 has 17 residues. Unmatched junction bases numbered 7, after V lost 2 bases and J lost 4 bases. From germline, CDR1 is SGHVS and CDR2 FNYEAQ. In DNA form, the CDR3 reads TGTGCCAGCAGCTTAAGTTCCGGGACTAGCGGATACAATGAGCAGTTCTTC. The encoded protein is CASSLSSGTSGYNEQFF.

V gene TRBV5-4 combines with J gene TRBJ1-2; D possibly corresponds to TRBD1 (5 bases). The CDR3 sequence is 14 residues long. Germline V CDR1 and CDR2: SGHNT, YYREEE (reference sequence). V lost 9 bases and J 5 bases, leaving 20 bases between the germline ends. The CDR3 DNA is TGTGCCATCAAATCCCCCCCGGGGGGGTATGGCTACACCTTC. It specifies CAIKSPPGGYGYTF.

The J gene is TRBJ2-7, the V gene TRBV6-5; 8 nucleotides align to TRBD2. Germline lookup yields CDR1 MNHEY and CDR2 SVGAGI. The trim removed 5 bases at V and 0 bases at J, leaving 3 bases unmatched. This CDR3 is built from 14 residues. The CDR3 DNA reads TGTGCCAGCAGTGAGGCGGGGGGCTCCTACGAGCAGTACTTC. This codes for CASSEAGGSYEQYF.

This chain links TRBV29-1 with TRBJ1-2; a possible D gene is TRBD1 (6 bases). The V end was cut by 3 bases, the J end by 1 base, with 15 bases between. CDR1 is SQVTM and CDR2 is ANQGSEA in the germline V gene. The CDR3 is 15 residues long. The CDR3 reads CSVEVPGGLNYGYTF. DNA for the CDR3: TGCAGCGTTGAGGTCCCGGGGGGCCTTAACTATGGCTACACCTTC. The complete variable domain, with remaining parts taken from reference TRBV29-1 and TRBJ1-2, reads SAVISQKPSRDICQRGTSLTIQCQVDSQVTMMFWYRQQPGQSLTLIATANQGSEATYESGFVIDKFPISRPNLTFSTLTVSNMSPEDSSIYLCSVEVPGGLNYGYTFGSGTRLTVV.

This clone was counted only a few times. The chain has TRBV19 and TRBJ2-7, with 8 bases identical to TRBD2. Germline V CDR1 and CDR2: LNHDA, SQIVND (reference sequence). The ends lost 5 bases at V and 2 bases at J; junction bases unmatched: 11. The CDR3 covers 16 residues. CDR3 bases: TGTGCCAGTAGTCCGGCTGCGGGGGGTTCGGCCTACGAGCAGTACTTC. This gives the protein CASSPAAGGSAYEQYF.

The chain couples TRBV6-4 to TRBJ2-5, with 12 bases lining up with TRBD1. Trimming took 2 bases from V and 7 from J; bases not matched to a gene: 5. Germline V lookup: CDR1 MRHNA, CDR2 SNTAGT. The CDR3 is 15 residues long. CDR3 protein: CASSDPGQGAGTQYF. The CDR3 DNA follows: TGTGCCAGCAGTGACCCGGGACAGGGGGCTGGGACCCAGTACTTC.

V and J are TRBV6-5 and TRBJ1-1; no definite D call. The length of the CDR3 is 13 residues. The V gene's germline CDR1 is MNHEY and CDR2 SVGAGI. Trimming took off 2 bases at V and 3 bases at J, with 7 bases between the two ends. CDR3 protein: CASSYASYTEAFF. Here the CDR3 DNA reads TGTGCCAGCAGTTACGCCAGTTACACTGAAGCTTTCTTT.

The chain combines TRBV7-6 with TRBJ1-1, with D possibly TRBD1 on 5 matching bases. Germline CDR1 SGHVS, CDR2 FNYEAQ. Trimming took 2 bases from V and 4 from J, leaving 14 bases between them. The CDR3 loop spans 15 amino acids. CDR3: CASSLNGGGGTEAFF. CDR3 nucleotides: TGTGCCAGCAGCTTAAATGGTGGGGGGGGCACTGAAGCTTTCTTT.